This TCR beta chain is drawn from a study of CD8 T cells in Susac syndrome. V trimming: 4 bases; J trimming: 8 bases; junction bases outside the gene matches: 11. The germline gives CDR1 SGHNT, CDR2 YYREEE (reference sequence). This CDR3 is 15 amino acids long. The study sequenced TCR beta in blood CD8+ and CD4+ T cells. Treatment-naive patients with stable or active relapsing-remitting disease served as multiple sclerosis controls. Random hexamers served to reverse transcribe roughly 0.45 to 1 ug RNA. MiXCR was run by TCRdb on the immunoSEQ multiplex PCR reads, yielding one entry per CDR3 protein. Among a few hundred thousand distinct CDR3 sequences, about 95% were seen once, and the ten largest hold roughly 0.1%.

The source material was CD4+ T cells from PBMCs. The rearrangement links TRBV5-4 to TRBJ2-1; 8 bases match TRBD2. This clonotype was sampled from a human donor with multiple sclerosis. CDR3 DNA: TGTGCCAGCAGCCCGGGGGGGCTGGTGATAGATGAGCAGTTCTTC. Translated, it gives CASSPGGLVIDEQFF.